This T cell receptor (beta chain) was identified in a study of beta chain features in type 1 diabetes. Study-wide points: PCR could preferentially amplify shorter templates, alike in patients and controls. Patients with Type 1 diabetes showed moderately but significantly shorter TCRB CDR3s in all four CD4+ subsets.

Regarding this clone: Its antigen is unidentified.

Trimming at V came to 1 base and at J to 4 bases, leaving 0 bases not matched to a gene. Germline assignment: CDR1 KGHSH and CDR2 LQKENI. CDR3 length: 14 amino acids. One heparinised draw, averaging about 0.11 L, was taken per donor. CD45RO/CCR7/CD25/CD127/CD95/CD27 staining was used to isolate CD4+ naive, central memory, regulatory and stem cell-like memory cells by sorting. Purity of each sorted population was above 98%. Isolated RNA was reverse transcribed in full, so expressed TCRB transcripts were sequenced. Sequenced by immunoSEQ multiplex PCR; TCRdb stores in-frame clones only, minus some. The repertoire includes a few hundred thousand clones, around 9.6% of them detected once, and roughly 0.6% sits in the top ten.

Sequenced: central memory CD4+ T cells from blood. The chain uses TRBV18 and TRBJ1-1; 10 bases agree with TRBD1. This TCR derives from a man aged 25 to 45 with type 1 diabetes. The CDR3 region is CASSPRTGGTEAFF. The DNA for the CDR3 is TGTGCCAGCTCACCACGGACAGGGGGCACTGAAGCTTTCTTT.